This T cell receptor beta chain was observed in a study of read filtering for tumor transcriptome and immune sequencing. Study-level background: R-ISS stage counts were roughly 8 for I, approximately 15 for II, 7 for III.

Findings of the study overall: Even smaller IR-seq throughput identified most shared clonotypes. Dropping single-read clonotypes raised IR-seq and RNA-seq shared-clonotype correlation. This fraction held mixed bone marrow immune cells after CD138-negative sorting.

Germline assignment: CDR1 MNHEY and CDR2 SMNVEV (reference sequence). V was clipped by 6 bases and J by 0 bases, with 6 bases between them. This CDR3 comprises 13 residues. This clonotype has at least ten counts. Antigen unknown. The library was built from around 400 ng RNA with molecular barcoded adaptors for alpha/delta and beta/gamma chains. TCRdb ran MiXCR on the reads and lists one entry per CDR3 protein. This table has about 28,000 distinct CDR3 sequences, 13% to 15% appearing once. The chain joins TRBV27 to TRBJ1-3; the D is unclear. This sequence originates from a donor aged 40 or over with multiple myeloma. What was sequenced was a population of CD138-negative cells sorted from bone marrow. The CDR3 reads CASRPDSGNTIYF. The DNA of the CDR3 is TGTGCCAGCAGACCCGACTCTGGAAACACCATATATTTT.